The 6 T cell receptor beta chains in this list originate from one sample, sequenced in a study of regulatory T cells in long-lasting Graves disease. Sample time point: persistent/refractory GD, antithyroid drugs over 5 years with positive TRAb. From PBMCs, RNA was extracted and then used to make the TCR library. With iRepertoire HTBI primers and Arm-PCR of CDR3 regions, TCR beta libraries were built. Using its own MiXCR run on the multiplex PCR reads, TCRdb lists one record per CDR3 protein. Found here are a few hundred thousand distinct CDR3 sequences, roughly 25% of them singletons; the top ten hold about 27%. The sample was peripheral blood mononuclear cells (PBMCs), taken when the disease was refractory, from a patient treated with antithyroid drugs. All receptors derive from a woman aged 35 to 49 with Graves disease.

This clonotype was picked up many times. The rearrangement uses TRBV28 and TRBJ1-4, with a possible D match to TRBD1 (6 bases). CDR1 is MDHEN and CDR2 is SYDVKM in the germline V gene. The CDR3 extends over 14 amino acids. V was trimmed by 2 bases and J by 7 bases, leaving 11 bases between them. CDR3 sequence: CASSLPGAGEKLFF. The CDR3 DNA reads TGTGCCAGCAGTTTACCGGGGGCTGGTGAAAAACTGTTTTTT.

V usage is TRBV5-1 and J usage is TRBJ2-7; D perhaps matches TRBD2 (5 bases). Between the trimmed V and J ends, which lost 2 bases and 5 bases, there was a span of 11 bases. The germline gives CDR1 SGHRS, CDR2 YFSETQ. There are 13 residues in the CDR3. CDR3 loop: CASSLRGLNEQYF. The CDR3 DNA reads as TGCGCCAGCAGCTTACGGGGTTTAAACGAGCAGTACTTC.

The rearrangement joins TRBV27 to TRBJ2-7; D is uncertain. CDR3 length: 18 residues. V shed 6 bases and J shed 3 bases, with 27 bases lying between them. Germline CDR1 reads MNHEY; CDR2 reads SMNVEV (reference sequence). CDR3 amino acids: CASRSLALMGWSNYEQYF. The CDR3 DNA follows: TGTGCCAGCAGATCCCTGGCTTTAATGGGGTGGTCCAACTACGAGCAGTACTTC.

The CDR3 sequence: CASSLLAGAEQFF. In nucleotides, the CDR3 is TGTGCCAGCAGTTTATTGGCGGGAGCTGAGCAGTTCTTC. The chain carries TRBV12-3 or TRBV12-4 and TRBJ2-1; 7 bases align to TRBD2. After removal of 2 bases from V and 9 bases from J, the junction contained 4 bases not matched to a gene. The length of the CDR3 is 13 residues.

The rearrangement uses TRBV3-1 and TRBJ2-5; 7 nucleotides line up with TRBD2. This CDR3 spans 14 amino acids. CDR1 is LGHDT, CDR2 YNNKEL, per germline (reference sequence). V lost 3 bases, J lost 1 base, and 2 bases stayed unmatched. CDR3 nucleotide sequence: TGTGCCAGCAGCCAGTCTAGCGGCCAAGAGACCCAGTACTTC. It yields the protein CASSQSSGQETQYF.

This clonotype was detected many times. The chain uses TRBV12-3 or TRBV12-4 and TRBJ2-7; the D is unclear. The CDR3 spans 13 residues. V was clipped by 6 bases and J by 0 bases, with 9 bases between them. This chain's CDR3 is CASSRFFSYEQYF. CDR3 in DNA: TGTGCCAGCAGCCGTTTCTTCTCCTACGAGCAGTACTTC.